The 20 T cell receptor beta chains below were found in one sample sequenced in a study of cytomegalovirus exposure and HLA in healthy donors. 60 Vbeta and 13 Jbeta primers were used in PCR. Here immunoSEQ multiplex PCR was the method, and the copy in TCRdb shows in-frame clones only, minus some. Of about 150,000 clones listed, around 84% were seen once; the top ten hold 1.9%. Sequencing input: PBMCs. The receptors derive from a man between 18 and 29 years old in good health and CMV-seronegative.

The CDR3: CASSLAPGGGAYNEQFF. For the CDR3, the DNA is TGTGCCAGCAGCTTGGCACCGGGAGGGGGCGCGTACAATGAGCAGTTCTTC. This chain uses TRBV5-4 with TRBJ2-1; the D gene is possibly TRBD2 (8 bases). The CDR3 has 17 amino acids. Trimming took off 0 bases at V and 4 bases at J, with 17 bases between the two ends. The V gene's germline CDR1 is SGHNT and CDR2 YYREEE (reference sequence).

The chain combines TRBV27 with TRBJ2-7; 11 bases line up with TRBD1. Germline-derived CDR1 and CDR2 are MNHEY and SMNVEV (reference sequence). This CDR3 contains 15 residues. The trim removed 0 bases at V and 9 bases at J, leaving 7 bases unmatched. CDR3 amino acids: CASSLSGTGGVGQYF. In DNA form, the CDR3 reads TGTGCCAGCAGTTTATCGGGGACAGGGGGGGTCGGGCAGTACTTC.

The genes are TRBV5-5 and TRBJ1-3; TRBD1 matches at 9 bases. The CDR3 covers 14 residues. The V segment lost 2 bases and the J segment 7 bases; nucleotides outside the gene matches: 4. Germline CDR1 SGHKS, CDR2 YYEKEE (reference sequence). The CDR3 reads CASSFRQGVNTIYF. CDR3 DNA sequence: TGTGCCAGCAGCTTCCGACAGGGGGTCAACACCATATATTTT.

The rearrangement joins TRBV6-4 to TRBJ2-2; D gene unclear. Between the trimmed V and J ends, which lost 3 bases and 6 bases, there was a span of 8 bases. Germline V gives CDR1 MRHNA, CDR2 SNTAGT. The length of the CDR3 is 13 residues. The CDR3 loop reads CASSEEISGELFF. The CDR3 nucleotides are TGTGCCAGCAGTGAGGAGATTTCCGGGGAGCTGTTTTTT.

The V and J genes are TRBV19 and TRBJ1-4, with D uncertain. In germline, CDR1 is LNHDA, CDR2 SQIVND (reference sequence). Trimming took off 3 bases at V and 10 bases at J, with 12 bases between the two ends. There are 13 residues in the CDR3. CDR3 in amino acids: CASSMVGPGKLFF. Here the CDR3 DNA reads TGTGCCAGTAGTATGGTGGGCCCTGGAAAACTGTTTTTT.

The chain employs TRBV14 and TRBJ2-5, with 10 bases matching TRBD1. The CDR3 covers 15 residues. Germline CDR1 SGHDN, CDR2 FVKESK. J gave up 5 bases and V 3 bases, and 6 bases lay outside the gene matches. CDR3 amino acids: CASSHLGQGGETQYF. In nucleotides, the CDR3 is TGTGCCAGCAGCCACCTCGGACAGGGGGGGGAGACCCAGTACTTC.

In its sample, this clone was seen a few times. Here the CDR3 DNA reads TGTGCCAGCGGGGGGGGAATGGGCAATCAGCCCCAGCATTTT. Its protein is CASGGGMGNQPQHF. V is TRBV6-6 and J is TRBJ1-5; TRBD1 might be the D (5 bases). The CDR3 loop spans 14 amino acids. Trimming removed 8 bases at V and 2 bases at J, with 13 bases between. Per germline, CDR1 MNHNY and CDR2 SVGAGI (reference sequence).

The chain links TRBV6-6 to TRBJ2-7, with no clear D. V lost 0 bases to trimming and J lost 4 bases, with 13 bases between them. The CDR3 sequence is 15 residues long. Per germline, CDR1 MNHNY and CDR2 SVGAGI (reference sequence). The CDR3 loop is CASSYSRLEVYEQYF. CDR3 nucleotide sequence: TGTGCCAGCAGTTACTCTAGGTTAGAGGTTTACGAGCAGTACTTC.

This sequence joins TRBV2 and TRBJ1-2, with TRBD1 identical over 7 bases. The CDR3 sequence is 14 residues long. CDR1 SNHLY and CDR2 FYNNEI come from the germline V gene. The junction had 12 bases not matched to a gene; V was cut back by 6 bases and J by 8 bases. CDR3 DNA: TGTGCCAGCAGCGTACAGGGGTTTGTAGGCGGCTACACCTTC. It translates to CASSVQGFVGGYTF.

The chain combines TRBV6-1 with TRBJ1-1; weak D call: TRBD1 (5 bases). The CDR3 length is 15 residues. The V gene lost 4 bases and the J gene lost 11 bases, with 23 bases spanning the gap. Germline V lookup: CDR1 MNHNS, CDR2 SASEGT. In nucleotides, the CDR3 is TGTGCCAGCAGTGCACTACCAGGAGGGGCCCACCGGGCTTTCTTT. This sequence encodes CASSALPGGAHRAFF.

The rearrangement links TRBV19 to TRBJ1-1, with a possible D match to TRBD1 (6 bases). Trimming removed 1 base from V and 1 base from J, with 10 bases in between. This CDR3 has 15 amino acids. CDR1 and CDR2 (germline): LNHDA, SQIVND (reference sequence). In nucleotides, the CDR3 is TGTGCCAGTAGTATAGGGGGGCCGAGGAACACTGAAGCTTTCTTT. The encoded protein is CASSIGGPRNTEAFF.

The V and J genes are TRBV7-8 and TRBJ1-1, with 7 bases aligning to TRBD1. The CDR3 is 17 residues long. CDR1 is SGHVS and CDR2 is FQNEAQ in the germline V gene. The J segment lost 1 base and the V segment lost 1 base, leaving 9 bases of the junction unmatched. The CDR3 DNA follows: TGTGCCAGCAGCTTAGTGGGCAGGGGGTTAGGGAACACTGAAGCTTTCTTT. Its protein product is CASSLVGRGLGNTEAFF.

The J gene is TRBJ2-5, the V gene TRBV7-6; 9 positions agree with TRBD2. This CDR3 region has 16 residues. Germline-derived CDR1 and CDR2 are SGHVS and FNYEAQ. After removal of 5 bases from V and 1 base from J, the junction contained 8 bases not matched to a gene. Here the CDR3 reads CASSERGALIQETQYF. Written as DNA, the CDR3 is TGTGCCAGCAGCGAGCGGGGGGCCCTTATCCAAGAGACCCAGTACTTC.

The V gene is TRBV7-9, the J gene TRBJ2-5; weak D call: TRBD1 (5 bases). Trimming took off 2 bases at V and 1 base at J, with 11 bases between the two ends. The CDR3 is 15 amino acids. CDR1 and CDR2 (germline): SEHNR, FQNEAQ (reference sequence). The CDR3 reads CASSLQQGPQETQYF. The CDR3 nucleotides are TGTGCCAGCAGCTTACAGCAGGGCCCCCAAGAGACCCAGTACTTC.

V is TRBV6-5 and J is TRBJ1-5, with TRBD1 identical over 10 bases. The germline V gene has CDR1 MNHEY and CDR2 SVGAGI. The CDR3 runs 15 residues. V was pared by 8 bases and J by 4 bases, with 8 bases of the junction left unmatched. The CDR3 loop reads CASGPTGGDNQPQHF. In DNA form, the CDR3 reads TGTGCCAGCGGCCCGACAGGGGGCGATAATCAGCCCCAGCATTTT.

The rearrangement joins TRBV5-1 to TRBJ2-6; 9 bases align to TRBD2. Per the germline V gene, CDR1 is SGHRS and CDR2 is YFSETQ. Losses at the gene ends were 2 bases for V and 4 bases for J; bases not matched to a gene: 4. CDR3 length: 16 amino acids. CDR3 bases: TGCGCCAGCAGCTTTGCGGGAGGGGCCGGGGCCAACGTCCTGACTTTC. Its translation is CASSFAGGAGANVLTF.

The chain links TRBV7-2 to TRBJ1-1, with 10 positions matching TRBD1. The V and J ends lost 5 bases and 5 bases, in that order; junction bases with no gene match: 8. Germline lookup yields CDR1 SGHTA and CDR2 FQGNSA. The CDR3 has 15 amino acids. The CDR3 protein is CASSPRQGARTEAFF. The CDR3 bases are TGTGCCAGCAGCCCCAGACAGGGGGCGCGGACTGAAGCTTTCTTT. The variable domain in full, completed from reference TRBV7-2 and TRBJ1-1, reads GAGVSQSPSNKVTEKGKDVELRCDPISGHTALYWYRQSLGQGLEFLIYFQGNSAPDKSGLPSDRFSAERTGGSVSTLTIQRTQQEDSAVYLCASSPRQGARTEAFFGQGTRLTVV.

This clone was recorded only once. This chain uses TRBV14 with TRBJ2-1; D might be TRBD2 (6 bases). The CDR3 sequence is 14 residues long. Germline assignment: CDR1 SGHDN and CDR2 FVKESK. Trimming cost V 0 bases and J 7 bases, with 10 bases left between them. CDR3 sequence: CASSQDWRGNEQFF. In nucleotides, the CDR3 is TGTGCCAGCAGCCAAGATTGGAGGGGAAATGAGCAGTTCTTC.

The chain joins TRBV7-9 to TRBJ2-7, with TRBD1 matching 7 bases. From germline, CDR1 is SEHNR and CDR2 FQNEAQ (reference sequence). The CDR3 covers 18 residues. The J segment lost 2 bases and the V segment lost 5 bases, leaving 18 bases of the junction unmatched. In DNA form, the CDR3 reads TGTGCCAGCAGCCGATTCTTGAGCCGGACAGGCGATACCTACGAGCAGTACTTC. This codes for CASSRFLSRTGDTYEQYF. Using reference TRBV7-9 and TRBJ2-7 for the parts outside the CDR3, the full variable domain is DTGVSQNPRHKITKRGQNVTFRCDPISEHNRLYWYRQTLGQGPEFLTYFQNEAQLEKSRLLSDRFSAERPKGSFSTLEIQRTEQGDSAMYLCASSRFLSRTGDTYEQYFGPGTRLTVT.

The chain has TRBV28 and TRBJ2-3; 7 bases map to TRBD1. The CDR3 runs to 16 residues. With 5 bases clipped from V and 6 bases from J, the junction kept 14 bases outside the gene matches. In germline, CDR1 is MDHEN, CDR2 SYDVKM. Written as DNA, the CDR3 is TGTGCCAGCAGTCCCCCCGGGACAGTTAAGGCGGATACGCAGTATTTT. It specifies CASSPPGTVKADTQYF.